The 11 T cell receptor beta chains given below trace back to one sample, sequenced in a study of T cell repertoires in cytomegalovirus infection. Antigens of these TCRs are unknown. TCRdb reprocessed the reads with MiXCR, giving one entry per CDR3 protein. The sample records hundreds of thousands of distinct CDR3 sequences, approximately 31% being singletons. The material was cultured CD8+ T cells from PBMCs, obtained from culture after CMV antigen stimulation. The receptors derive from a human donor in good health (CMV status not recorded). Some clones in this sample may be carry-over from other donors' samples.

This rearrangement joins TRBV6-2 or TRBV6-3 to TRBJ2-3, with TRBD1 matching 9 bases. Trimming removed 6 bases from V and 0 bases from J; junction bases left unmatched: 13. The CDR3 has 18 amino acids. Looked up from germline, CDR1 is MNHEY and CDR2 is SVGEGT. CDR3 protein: CASSLFPLGTGSTDTQYF. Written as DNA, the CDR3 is TGTGCCAGCAGCCTATTCCCGCTTGGGACAGGGAGCACAGATACGCAGTATTTT.

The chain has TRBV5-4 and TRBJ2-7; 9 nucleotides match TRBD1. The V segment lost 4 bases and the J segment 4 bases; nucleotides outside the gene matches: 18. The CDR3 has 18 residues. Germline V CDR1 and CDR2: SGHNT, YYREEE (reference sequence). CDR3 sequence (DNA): TGTGCCAGCAGCCAATTACCGGGACAGGGCTCGACGCCTTACGAGCAGTACGTC. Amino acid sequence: CASSQLPGQGSTPYEQYV.

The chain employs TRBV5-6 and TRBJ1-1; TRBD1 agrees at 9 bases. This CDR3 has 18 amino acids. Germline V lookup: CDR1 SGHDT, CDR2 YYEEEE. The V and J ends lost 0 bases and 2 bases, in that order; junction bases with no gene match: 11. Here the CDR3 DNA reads TGTGCCAGCAGCTTGGCTCAGGACAGGGGTTACGATAACACTGAAGCTTTCTTT. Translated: CASSLAQDRGYDNTEAFF.

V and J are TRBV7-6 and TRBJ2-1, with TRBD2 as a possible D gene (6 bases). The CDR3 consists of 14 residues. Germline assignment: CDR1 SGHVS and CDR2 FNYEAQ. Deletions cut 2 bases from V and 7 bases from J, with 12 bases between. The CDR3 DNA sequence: TGTGCCAGCAGCTTAAACCCAGGGAGGAATGAGCAGTTCTTC. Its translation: CASSLNPGRNEQFF.

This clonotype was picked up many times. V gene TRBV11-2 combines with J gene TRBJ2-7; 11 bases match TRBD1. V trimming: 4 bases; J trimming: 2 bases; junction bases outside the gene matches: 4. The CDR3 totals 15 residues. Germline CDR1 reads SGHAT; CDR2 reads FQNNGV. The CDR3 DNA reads TGTGCCAGCAGCTCCCGGGACAGGGGGGCCTACGAGCAGTACGTC. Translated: CASSSRDRGAYEQYV.

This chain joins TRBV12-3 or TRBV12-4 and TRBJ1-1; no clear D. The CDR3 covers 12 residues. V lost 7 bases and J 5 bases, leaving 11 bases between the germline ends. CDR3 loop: CASILSWTEAFF. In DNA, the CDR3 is TGTGCCAGCATCCTTAGCTGGACTGAAGCTTTCTTT.

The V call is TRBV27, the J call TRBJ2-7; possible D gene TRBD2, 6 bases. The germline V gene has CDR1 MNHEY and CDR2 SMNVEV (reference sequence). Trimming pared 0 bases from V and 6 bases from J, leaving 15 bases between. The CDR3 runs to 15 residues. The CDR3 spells CASSLSKRGGAEQYF. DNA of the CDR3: TGTGCCAGCAGTTTATCGAAGAGGGGCGGGGCCGAGCAGTACTTC.

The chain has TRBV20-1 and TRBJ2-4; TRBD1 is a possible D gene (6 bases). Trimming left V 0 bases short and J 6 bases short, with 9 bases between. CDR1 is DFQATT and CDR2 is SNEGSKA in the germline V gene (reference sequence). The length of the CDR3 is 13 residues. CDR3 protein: CSAREIGGNIQYF. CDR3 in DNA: TGCAGTGCTAGAGAGATAGGGGGAAACATTCAGTACTTC.

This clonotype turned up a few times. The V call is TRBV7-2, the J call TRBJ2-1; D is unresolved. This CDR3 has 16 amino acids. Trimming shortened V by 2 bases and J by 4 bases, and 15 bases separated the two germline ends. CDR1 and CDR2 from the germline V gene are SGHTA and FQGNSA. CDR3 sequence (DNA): TGTGCCAGCAGCTTATGGCCCGGCGATCTGTACAATGAGCAGTTCTTC. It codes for CASSLWPGDLYNEQFF.

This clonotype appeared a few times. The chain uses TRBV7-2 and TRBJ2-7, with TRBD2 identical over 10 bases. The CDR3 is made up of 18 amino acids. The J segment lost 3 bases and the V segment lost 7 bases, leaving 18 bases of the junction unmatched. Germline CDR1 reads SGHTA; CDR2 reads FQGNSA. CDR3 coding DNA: TGTGCCAGCATCGAGGAAGTAGCGGGGGGCCAGAATTTCTACGAGCAGTACTTC. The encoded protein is CASIEEVAGGQNFYEQYF.

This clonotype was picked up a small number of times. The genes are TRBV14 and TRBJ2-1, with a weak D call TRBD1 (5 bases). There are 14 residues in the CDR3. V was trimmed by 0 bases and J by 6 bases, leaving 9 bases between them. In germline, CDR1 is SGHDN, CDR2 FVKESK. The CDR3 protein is CASSQDRAGNEQFF. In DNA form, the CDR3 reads TGTGCCAGCAGCCAAGACAGGGCCGGCAATGAGCAGTTCTTC.